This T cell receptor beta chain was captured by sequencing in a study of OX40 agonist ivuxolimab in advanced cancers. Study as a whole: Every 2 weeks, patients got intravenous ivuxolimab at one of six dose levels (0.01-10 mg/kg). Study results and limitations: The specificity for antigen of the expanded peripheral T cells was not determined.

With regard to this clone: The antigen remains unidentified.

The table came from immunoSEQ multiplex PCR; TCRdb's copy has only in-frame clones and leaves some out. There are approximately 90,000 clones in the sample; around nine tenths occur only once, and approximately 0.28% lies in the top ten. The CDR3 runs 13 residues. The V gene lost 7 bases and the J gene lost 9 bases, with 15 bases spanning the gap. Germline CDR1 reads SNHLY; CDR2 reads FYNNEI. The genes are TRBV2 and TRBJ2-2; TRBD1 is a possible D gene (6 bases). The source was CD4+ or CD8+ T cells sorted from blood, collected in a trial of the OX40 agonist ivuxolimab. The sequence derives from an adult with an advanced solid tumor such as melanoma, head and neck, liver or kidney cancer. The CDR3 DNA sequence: TGTGCCAGCAACAGGGAAGTTGCCAGGGAGCTGTTTTTT. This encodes CASNREVARELFF.